Sequencing of this T cell receptor beta chain was carried out in a study of T-cell reconstitution after alpha-beta-depleted transplantation in children (dated by TCRdb to about 2016). Notes on the research overall: Using TCR repertoire profiling, the study quantitatively followed how T-cell immune reconstitution unfolded in children after TCRalphabeta/CD19-depleted allogeneic hematopoietic cell transplantation. Results the study describes overall, beyond this receptor: In some patients, the high TCRbeta diversity seen at day 60 was put down to recipient T cells and intrathymic progenitors that had survived conditioning. About two months after transplant, the apparently early recovery of alphabetaT-cell counts reportedly depended on just several hundred clones that had expanded rapidly and came from non-depleted graft cells. Hyperexpanded clone frequencies declined over subsequent months; after one year, T-cell counts and TCRbeta diversity were mostly attributed to newly produced T cells.

As a fraction of the sample, this clonotype is medium-sized (0.01 to 0.1%). This receptor's antigen is unknown. No much larger clone exists at a distance of one base, and base qualities are not known. This sample's treatment or condition label indicates: allogeneic hematopoietic cell transplantation with graft depleted of TCRalphabeta T cells and CD19 B cells. TCRalphabeta/CD19-depleted allogeneic hematopoietic cell grafts were given to the transplant recipients, all of whom were children. Libraries were built with PCR. Reads for this sample came from an Illumina HiSeq 2500. TCR library preparation used molecular barcoding, with unique molecular identifiers applied to normalize quantification of the TCRbeta repertoire. TCRdb itself trimmed the public reads at Q25 with fastp, ran MiXCR and retained productive beta chains. Entries that share a CDR3 protein sequence are merged under the most common genes and DNA. For this sample the table gives some 200,000 distinct CDR3 sequences, of which 7% to 9% were detected only once. Approximately 34% of the sample comes from the top ten.

For this chain, trimming is 4 bases at the V end and 8 bases at the J end, and the number of junction bases without a gene match is 11. CDR1 and CDR2 were assigned from the germline V gene (reference sequence) as SEHNR and FQNEAQ. The CDR3, cysteine through phenylalanine, is 15 amino acids long. Only the CDR3 part of the read is kept: 45 bases, read in frame from the first base. The rearrangement combines TRBV7-9 with TRBJ2-3; 8 nucleotides in the junction match TRBD2. The specimen was PBMCs, mostly from graft donor cells, collected 360 days after TCRalphabeta/CD19-depleted stem cell transplant. This TCR derives from a male patient aged 2-10 years who had a stem cell transplant for acute myeloid leukemia, so the T cells may come from the graft donor. The CDR3 region has the sequence CASSSTGLEGGTQYF. The DNA sequence follows: TGTGCCAGCAGCTCGACGGGACTAGAAGGGGGTACGCAGTATTTT.